These 23 T cell receptor beta chains were sequenced from one sample in a study of T-cell memory formation after mild COVID-19. TCRdb re-called the 5' RACE reads through MiXCR, storing one row per CDR3 protein. The sample includes around 90,000 distinct CDR3 sequences, about 16% of them seen just once. The sequencing sample was made of PBMCs or a T cell subset sorted from them (not recorded which). The receptors here all came from a man younger than 35 who had mild COVID-19 (a few samples of this study predate the infection). Cell type and time point are not known.

V and J are TRBV6-2 or TRBV6-3 and TRBJ2-1, with 14 positions matching TRBD2. Germline CDR1 reads MNHEY; CDR2 reads SVGEGT. The CDR3 is 17 residues long. The J segment lost 3 bases and the V segment lost 6 bases, leaving 7 bases of the junction unmatched. This chain's CDR3 is CASRGLAGEVFYNEQFF. CDR3 bases: TGTGCCAGCAGGGGACTAGCGGGGGAGGTTTTCTACAATGAGCAGTTCTTC.

This rearrangement joins TRBV20-1 to TRBJ2-1; D is possibly TRBD2 (6 bases). V was clipped by 6 bases and J by 4 bases, with 16 bases between them. Germline CDR1 reads DFQATT; CDR2 reads SNEGSKA (reference sequence). This CDR3 is built from 14 residues. This CDR3 is CSAQSGTGYNEQFF. DNA of the CDR3: TGCAGTGCCCAATCCGGGACTGGATACAATGAGCAGTTCTTC.

The table lists this clonotype with a few counts. The chain is built from TRBV27 and TRBJ2-3, with unresolved D. From germline, CDR1 is MNHEY and CDR2 SMNVEV (reference sequence). This CDR3 has 11 residues. The germline V and J ends were trimmed by 3 bases and 7 bases, with 5 bases remaining between them. The CDR3 here is CASSFDHTQYF. The CDR3 DNA reads TGTGCCAGCAGTTTCGATCATACGCAGTATTTT.

This clonotype was counted between two and nine times. The V call is TRBV6-2 or TRBV6-3, the J call TRBJ1-1; 7 positions agree with TRBD1. The CDR3 runs 12 residues. Trimming took 2 bases from V and 6 from J; bases not matched to a gene: 0. The germline CDR1 and CDR2 sequences are MNHEY and SVGEGT. CDR3 DNA sequence: TGTGCCAGCAGTTACGGGACAGCTGAAGCTTTCTTT. It yields the protein CASSYGTAEAFF.

This clonotype was seen more than once but under ten times. The chain joins TRBV20-1 to TRBJ2-3, with D perhaps given as TRBD1 or TRBD2 (5 bases each). Deletions cut 3 bases from V and 4 bases from J, with 14 bases between. The CDR3 runs to 14 residues. The germline V gene has CDR1 DFQATT and CDR2 SNEGSKA (reference sequence). This chain's CDR3 is CSASGTPGPDTQYF. CDR3 DNA sequence: TGCAGTGCTAGTGGGACCCCCGGCCCAGATACGCAGTATTTT.

This clonotype was detected only a few times. Here the CDR3 reads CASSLSGGLETQYF. CDR3 nucleotides: TGTGCCAGCAGTTTAAGTGGGGGGCTGGAGACCCAGTACTTC. The V and J genes are TRBV27 and TRBJ2-5; D is possibly TRBD1 or TRBD2 (6 bases each). Trimming removed 2 bases from V and 5 bases from J, with 12 bases in between. The CDR3 is made up of 14 amino acids. From germline, CDR1 is MNHEY and CDR2 SMNVEV (reference sequence).

This clonotype has a handful of counts. This chain connects TRBV7-9 to TRBJ1-4, with D perhaps TRBD1 (6 bases). Trimming took 4 bases from V and 10 from J, leaving 22 bases between them. Germline V CDR1 and CDR2: SEHNR, FQNEAQ (reference sequence). This CDR3 is built from 16 residues. CDR3: CASSSLPTGWARKLFF. CDR3 coding DNA: TGTGCCAGCAGCTCTCTACCGACAGGATGGGCGAGAAAACTGTTTTTT. Drawing the rest from reference TRBV7-9 and TRBJ1-4, the complete variable domain is DTGVSQNPRHKITKRGQNVTFRCDPISEHNRLYWYRQTLGQGPEFLTYFQNEAQLEKSRLLSDRFSAERPKGSFSTLEIQRTEQGDSAMYLCASSSLPTGWARKLFFGSGTQLSVL.

This clonotype came up many times. The V call is TRBV7-6, the J call TRBJ1-6; D gene uncertain. V was cut by 2 bases and J by 14 bases, with 13 bases left in between. The CDR3 sequence is 13 residues long. Germline assignment: CDR1 SGHVS and CDR2 FNYEAQ. This CDR3 reads CASSLSAEGTLHF. DNA of the CDR3: TGTGCCAGCAGCTTATCAGCGGAAGGGACCCTCCACTTT.

This clonotype appeared once. The V gene is TRBV6-2 or TRBV6-3, the J gene TRBJ2-2; D possibly corresponds to TRBD1 (5 bases). This CDR3 spans 18 amino acids. The germline gives CDR1 MNHEY, CDR2 SVGEGT. Trimming cost V 6 bases and J 6 bases, with 26 bases left between them. CDR3 sequence: CASSPLNQRAMGPGELFF. As DNA, the CDR3 is TGTGCCAGCAGCCCACTCAACCAAAGGGCCATGGGGCCCGGGGAGCTGTTTTTT.

The chain combines TRBV7-9 with TRBJ1-2; perhaps TRBD1 as D (6 bases). The germline CDR1 and CDR2 sequences are SEHNR and FQNEAQ (reference sequence). This CDR3 is 15 amino acids long. Trimming removed 2 bases from V and 4 bases from J, with 14 bases in between. CDR3 protein: CASSLMSGGVYGYTF. DNA for the CDR3: TGTGCCAGCAGCTTAATGTCGGGGGGCGTCTATGGCTACACCTTC.

CDR3 nucleotides: TGTGCCAGCAGCCCTCCGGTTGGGGGCATCCTCACAGATACGCAGTATTTT. Protein product: CASSPPVGGILTDTQYF. The J gene is TRBJ2-3, the V gene TRBV11-1; D is perhaps TRBD1 (6 bases). This CDR3 spans 17 amino acids. V lost 5 bases to trimming and J lost 2 bases, with 20 bases between them. Germline V gene sequence: CDR1 SGHAT, CDR2 FQDESV (reference sequence).

This clonotype was recorded many times. This sequence joins TRBV7-6 and TRBJ2-1; 9 bases are a match to TRBD1. Trimming removed 5 bases from V and 2 bases from J; junction bases left unmatched: 10. There are 17 residues in the CDR3. The V gene's germline CDR1 is SGHVS and CDR2 FNYEAQ. Written as DNA, the CDR3 is TGTGCCAGCAGCAGAGAAACAGGGGGCGCAACCTACAATGAGCAGTTCTTC. Protein product: CASSRETGGATYNEQFF.

The V call is TRBV18, the J call TRBJ2-2; 12 bases map to TRBD1. The junction had 11 bases not matched to a gene; V was cut back by 3 bases and J by 3 bases. The CDR3 runs 19 residues. CDR1 is KGHSH, CDR2 LQKENI, per germline. CDR3 sequence reads: CASSPLRDRGREDTGELFF. In DNA form, the CDR3 reads TGTGCCAGCTCACCGCTCCGGGACAGGGGGCGCGAGGACACCGGGGAGCTGTTTTTT.

This clonotype was found a few times. The V gene is TRBV12-3 or TRBV12-4, the J gene TRBJ2-7; D not resolved. Trimming left V 3 bases short and J 5 bases short, with 14 bases between. The CDR3 loop spans 14 amino acids. CDR3 residues: CASSFFDPPHEQYF. CDR3 in DNA: TGTGCCAGCAGTTTCTTTGACCCCCCCCACGAGCAGTACTTC.

This clonotype was detected a few times. The chain is built from TRBV7-6 and TRBJ1-1; no clear D gene. CDR1 and CDR2 (germline): SGHVS, FNYEAQ. The CDR3 loop spans 13 amino acids. Trimming shortened V by 5 bases and J by 3 bases, and 10 bases separated the two germline ends. CDR3 protein: CASSAGLDTEAFF. CDR3 DNA: TGTGCCAGCAGCGCCGGGTTGGACACTGAAGCTTTCTTT.

Ten or more counts support this clonotype. The chain couples TRBV5-6 to TRBJ2-3; possibly TRBD1 for D (5 bases). This CDR3 region has 16 residues. Germline-derived CDR1 and CDR2 are SGHDT and YYEEEE. Between the trimmed V and J ends, which lost 3 bases and 0 bases, there was a span of 14 bases. CDR3 region: CASSSSTVDSTDTQYF. CDR3 sequence (DNA): TGTGCCAGCAGCTCCTCGACAGTGGACAGCACAGATACGCAGTATTTT.

There are many counts of this clonotype. The V gene is TRBV5-6, the J gene TRBJ2-1, with no clear D. V was pared by 7 bases and J by 1 base, with 12 bases between. Germline assignment: CDR1 SGHDT and CDR2 YYEEEE. This CDR3 has 14 residues. This CDR3 is CASSRAPSYNEQFF. In DNA, the CDR3 is TGTGCCAGCTCCCGGGCGCCTTCCTACAATGAGCAGTTCTTC.

The rearrangement uses TRBV6-6 and TRBJ2-3; the D is unclear. CDR1 and CDR2 from the germline V gene are MNHNY and SVGAGI (reference sequence). The CDR3 length is 18 residues. V dropped 5 bases and J dropped 2 bases, with 23 bases sitting between them. CDR3 sequence (DNA): TGTGCCAGCAGTGCGCTCTCCGACCCACAGAGTACCACAGATACGCAGTATTTT. This codes for CASSALSDPQSTTDTQYF.

The chain joins TRBV7-2 to TRBJ2-1, with D possibly being TRBD2 (5 bases). Germline-derived CDR1 and CDR2 are SGHTA and FQGNSA. Trimming took 5 bases from V and 0 from J, leaving 11 bases between them. The CDR3 consists of 15 residues. Here the CDR3 reads CASSPPDSSYNEQFF. The CDR3 DNA reads TGTGCCAGCAGCCCACCGGACTCCTCCTACAATGAGCAGTTCTTC.

This clonotype appeared a few times. The chain links TRBV6-2 or TRBV6-3 to TRBJ2-1, with a weak D call TRBD1 (6 bases). The CDR3 spans 13 residues. V was cut by 0 bases and J by 10 bases, with 10 bases left in between. Per germline, CDR1 MNHEY and CDR2 SVGEGT. In nucleotides, the CDR3 is TGTGCCAGCAGTTACTCCCCTGACAGGGAGCAGTTCTTC. As protein: CASSYSPDREQFF.

This sequence joins TRBV15 and TRBJ1-4, with 8 bases fitting TRBD1. V trimming: 1 base; J trimming: 6 bases; junction bases outside the gene matches: 4. This CDR3 has 15 residues. From germline, CDR1 is LNHNV and CDR2 YYDKDF (reference sequence). In nucleotides, the CDR3 is TGTGCCACCAGCAGAGTTAGGACAGGGTATGAAAAACTGTTTTTT. This translates into CATSRVRTGYEKLFF.

This clonotype was recorded a few times. The chain has TRBV4-1 and TRBJ2-7; the D gene is possibly TRBD2 (6 bases). With 0 bases removed from V and 0 bases from J, the gap between germline ends came to 15 bases. This CDR3 contains 17 residues. Germline lookup yields CDR1 MGHRA and CDR2 YSYEKL. The DNA for the CDR3 is TGCGCCAGCAGCCAAGACATACCGTTGGGACTCTCCTACGAGCAGTACTTC. This translates into CASSQDIPLGLSYEQYF.

The CDR3 here is CASSHVQGREETQYF. The CDR3 DNA reads as TGCGCCAGCAGCCACGTACAGGGTAGGGAAGAGACCCAGTACTTC. The chain joins TRBV4-3 to TRBJ2-5, with D possibly TRBD1 on 6 matching bases. Germline CDR1 reads LGHNA; CDR2 reads YSLEER. This CDR3 has 15 residues. Trimming stripped 3 bases from V and 3 bases from J, with 14 bases between.